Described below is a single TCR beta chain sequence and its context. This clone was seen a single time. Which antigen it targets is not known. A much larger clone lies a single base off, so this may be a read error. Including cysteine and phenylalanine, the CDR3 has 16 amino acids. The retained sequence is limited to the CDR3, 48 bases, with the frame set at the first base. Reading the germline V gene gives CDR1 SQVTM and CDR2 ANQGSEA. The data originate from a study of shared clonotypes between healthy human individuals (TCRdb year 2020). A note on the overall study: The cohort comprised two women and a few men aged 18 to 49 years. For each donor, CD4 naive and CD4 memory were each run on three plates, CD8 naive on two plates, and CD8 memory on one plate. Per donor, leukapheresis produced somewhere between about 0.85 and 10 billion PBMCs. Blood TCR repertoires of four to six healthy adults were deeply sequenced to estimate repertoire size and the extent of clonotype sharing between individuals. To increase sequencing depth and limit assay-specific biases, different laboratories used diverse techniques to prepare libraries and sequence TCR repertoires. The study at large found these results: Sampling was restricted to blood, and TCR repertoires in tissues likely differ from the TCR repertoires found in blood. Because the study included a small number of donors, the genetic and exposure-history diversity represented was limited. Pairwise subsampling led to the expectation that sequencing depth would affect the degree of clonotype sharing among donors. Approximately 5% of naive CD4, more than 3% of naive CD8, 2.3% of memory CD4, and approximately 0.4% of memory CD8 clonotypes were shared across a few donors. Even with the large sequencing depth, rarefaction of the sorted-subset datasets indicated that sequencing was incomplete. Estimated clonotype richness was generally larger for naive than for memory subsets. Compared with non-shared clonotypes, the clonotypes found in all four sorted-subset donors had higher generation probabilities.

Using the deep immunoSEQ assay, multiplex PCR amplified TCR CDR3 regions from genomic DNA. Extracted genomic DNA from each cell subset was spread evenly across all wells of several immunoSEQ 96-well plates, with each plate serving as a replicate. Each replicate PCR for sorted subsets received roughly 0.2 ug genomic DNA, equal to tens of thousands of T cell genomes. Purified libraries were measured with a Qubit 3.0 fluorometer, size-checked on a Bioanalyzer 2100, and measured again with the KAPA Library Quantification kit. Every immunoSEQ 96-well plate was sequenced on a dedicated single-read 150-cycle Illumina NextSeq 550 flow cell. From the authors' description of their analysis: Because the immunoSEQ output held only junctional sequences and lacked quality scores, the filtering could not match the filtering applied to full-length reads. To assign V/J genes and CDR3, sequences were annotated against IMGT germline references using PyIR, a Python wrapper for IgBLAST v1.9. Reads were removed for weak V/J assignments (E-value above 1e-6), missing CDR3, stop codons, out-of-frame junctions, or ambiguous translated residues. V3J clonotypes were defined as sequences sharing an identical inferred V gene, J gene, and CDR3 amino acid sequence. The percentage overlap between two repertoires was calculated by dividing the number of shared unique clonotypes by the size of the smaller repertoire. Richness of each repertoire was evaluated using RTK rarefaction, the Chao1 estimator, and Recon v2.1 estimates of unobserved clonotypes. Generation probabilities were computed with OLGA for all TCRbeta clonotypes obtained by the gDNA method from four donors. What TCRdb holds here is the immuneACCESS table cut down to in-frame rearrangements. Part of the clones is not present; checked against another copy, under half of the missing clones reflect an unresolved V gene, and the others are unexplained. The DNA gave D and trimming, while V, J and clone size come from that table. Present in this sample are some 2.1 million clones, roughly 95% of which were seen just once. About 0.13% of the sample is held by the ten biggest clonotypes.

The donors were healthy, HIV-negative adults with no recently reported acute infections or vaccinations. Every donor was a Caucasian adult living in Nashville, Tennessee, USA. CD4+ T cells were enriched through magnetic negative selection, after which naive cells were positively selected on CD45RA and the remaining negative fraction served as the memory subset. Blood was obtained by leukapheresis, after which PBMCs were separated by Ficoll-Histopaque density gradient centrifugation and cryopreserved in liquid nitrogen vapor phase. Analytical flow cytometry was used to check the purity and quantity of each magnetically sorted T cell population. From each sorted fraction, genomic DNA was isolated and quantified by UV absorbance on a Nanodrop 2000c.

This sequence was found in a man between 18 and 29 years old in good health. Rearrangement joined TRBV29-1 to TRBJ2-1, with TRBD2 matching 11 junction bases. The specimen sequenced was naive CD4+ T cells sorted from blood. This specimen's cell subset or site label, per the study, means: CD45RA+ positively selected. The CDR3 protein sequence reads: CSVGGIAGGPGNEQLF. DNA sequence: TGCAGCGTGGGGGGAATAGCGGGAGGGCCGGGCAATGAGCAGCTCTTC.